These T cell receptor beta chains were read from a single sample in a study of radiation and T cells in renal cell carcinoma. Clones were read by immunoSEQ multiplex PCR, and TCRdb kept only the in-frame ones, dropping some. The data contain around 64,000 clones, about 80% of them singletons. Material: blood, obtained from a patient whose treatment included radiotherapy and nephrectomy. Every receptor here comes from a man between 60 and 75 years old with renal cell carcinoma. Each CDR3 is given with its conserved first and last residue. The D gene is left open where the match is weak. A row's size may be missing; if present it is once, few, many or a size class.

D gene,V gene,clone size,J gene,CDR3 DNA,CDR3 protein
NA,TRBV11-3,NA,TRBJ1-1,TGTGCCAGCAGCGGGGGAGGGGCTGAAGCTTTCTTT,CASSGGGAEAFF
NA,TRBV6-6,NA,TRBJ2-1,TGTGCCAGCAGTTACTCGCGGCCCGCCGGTGGAGGGGAGCAGTTCTTC,CASSYSRPAGGGEQFF
NA,TRBV18,NA,TRBJ2-3,TGTGCCAGCTCACCAGAACTAGGAGGGGATACGCAGTATTTT,CASSPELGGDTQYF
TRBD1,TRBV27,NA,TRBJ2-1,TGTGCCAGCAGTTCCCTACCGGGACAGGCCGGCGATGCGCAGTTCTTC,CASSSLPGQAGDAQFF
NA,TRBV5-1,NA,TRBJ2-3,TGCGCCAGCAGCTTGACAGGGGATACGCAGTATTTT,CASSLTGDTQYF
TRBD2,TRBV14,NA,TRBJ2-3,TGTGCCAGCAGCCCAAACTTGGGACTAGCGGAACTGTATACGCAGTATTTT,CASSPNLGLAELYTQYF
NA,TRBV6-1,NA,TRBJ2-5,TGTGCCAGCAGGGGGGGGCAGAGCCAAGAGACCCAGTACTTC,CASRGGQSQETQYF
NA,TRBV30,NA,TRBJ2-7,TGTGCCTGGAGCGCCCCTGGAGGAGGACAGAGACCCTACGAGCAGTACTTC,CAWSAPGGGQRPYEQYF
TRBD1,TRBV29-1,NA,TRBJ1-1,TGCAGCGTTGGACAGGGGAACACTGAAGCTTTCTTT,CSVGQGNTEAFF
NA,TRBV19,NA,TRBJ1-1,TGTGCCAGTACCCCCGACATCAGGGAAGACACTGAAGCTTTCTTT,CASTPDIREDTEAFF
NA,TRBV18,NA,TRBJ2-1,TGTGCCAGCTCACCACGGCAGGGGACAAGCTCCTACAATGAGCAGTTCTTC,CASSPRQGTSSYNEQFF
TRBD1,TRBV28,few,TRBJ1-2,TGTGCCAGCAGTTTACAGGGGGACTATGGCTACACCTTC,CASSLQGDYGYTF
TRBD1,TRBV4-3,NA,TRBJ2-5,TGCGCCAGCAGCCAAGACGGTAGGCAGGGGGCCATGGAGACCCAGTACTTC,CASSQDGRQGAMETQYF
NA,TRBV5-1,NA,TRBJ2-3,TGCGCCAGCAGCTTTTTGGGGCTCGGAGATACGCAGTATTTT,CASSFLGLGDTQYF
NA,TRBV7-3,few,TRBJ2-2,TGTGCCAGCAGCTCCTACGTGGGGGGGGAGCTGTTTTTT,CASSSYVGGELFF
NA,TRBV5-4,NA,TRBJ2-3,TGTGCCAGCAGCTTCCGGGAGTCAGATACGCAGTATTTT,CASSFRESDTQYF
TRBD1,TRBV6-1,NA,TRBJ1-1,TGTGCCAGCAGGCGACAGGGGACGGCGAACACTGAAGCTTTCTTT,CASRRQGTANTEAFF
NA,TRBV7-9,NA,TRBJ1-4,TGTGCCAGCAGCTTAGACGGACCAACTAATGAAAAACTGTTTTTT,CASSLDGPTNEKLFF
NA,TRBV6-1,NA,TRBJ1-5,TGTGCCAGCAGCACAAGGAGCAATCAGCCCCAGCATTTT,CASSTRSNQPQHF